This T cell receptor beta chain came from a study of cytomegalovirus exposure and HLA in healthy donors. Study background: The 120 validation repertoires, a later analysis reported, used the same platform as the 600 to 700 repertoires from the first cohort.

TCRdb's table, derived via immunoSEQ multiplex PCR, lists solely in-frame clones and lacks some. Of approximately 59,000 clones in the sample, 80% to 95% were seen once. Whole-study results and caveats: While the bulk of TCR sequences proved rare, some public TCRs turned up in many donors.

V dropped 0 bases and J dropped 6 bases, with 14 bases sitting between them. Germline CDR1 and CDR2: SGHAT and FQNNGV. The CDR3 loop spans 16 amino acids. With respect to this clone: Its antigen is still unknown.

This TCR was sampled from a man aged 18 to 29 in good health and CMV-seropositive. Sequencing was carried out using PBMCs. The chain recombines TRBV11-2 with TRBJ1-4; D is perhaps TRBD1 (6 bases). The CDR3 sequence is CASSLDLGGGDEKLFF. CDR3 coding DNA: TGTGCCAGCAGCTTAGATCTGGGAGGGGGTGATGAAAAACTGTTTTTT. Supplemented by reference TRBV11-2 and TRBJ1-4, the full variable domain reads EAGVAQSPRYKIIEKRQSVAFWCNPISGHATLYWYQQILGQGPKLLIQFQNNGVVDDSQLPKDRFSAERLKGVDSTLKIQPAKLEDSAVYLCASSLDLGGGDEKLFFGSGTQLSVL.